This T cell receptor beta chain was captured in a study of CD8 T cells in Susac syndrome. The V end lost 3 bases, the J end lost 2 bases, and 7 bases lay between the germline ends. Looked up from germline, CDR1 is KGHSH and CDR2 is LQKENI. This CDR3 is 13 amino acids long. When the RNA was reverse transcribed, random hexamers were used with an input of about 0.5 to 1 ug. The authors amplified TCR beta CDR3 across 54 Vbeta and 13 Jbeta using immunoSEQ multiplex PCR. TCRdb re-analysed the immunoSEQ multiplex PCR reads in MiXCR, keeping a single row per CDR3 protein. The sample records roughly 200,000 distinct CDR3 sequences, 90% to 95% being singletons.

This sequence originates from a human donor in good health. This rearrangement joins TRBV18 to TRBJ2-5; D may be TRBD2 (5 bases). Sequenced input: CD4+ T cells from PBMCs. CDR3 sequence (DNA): TGTGCCAGCTCACCCGGGGAGCAAGAGACCCAGTACTTC. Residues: CASSPGEQETQYF.